Shown below are 26 T cell receptor beta chains from a single sample sequenced in a study of memory CD4+ T cells and cytomegalovirus serostatus. TCRdb keeps only in-frame clones here, not all; method: immunoSEQ multiplex PCR. The data hold about 82,000 clones, with 80% observed a single time. Single viable CD3+CD4+CD8-CD45RO+ cells were sorted as the memory CD4+ T cells. The sample was memory CD4+ T cells from blood. Every receptor here comes from an adult in good health and CMV-seronegative.

The chain joins TRBV4-1 to TRBJ1-2; D is possibly TRBD1 (5 bases). CDR3 size: 15 residues. CDR1 MGHRA and CDR2 YSYEKL come from the germline V gene. The V and J ends lost 1 base and 5 bases respectively, with 14 bases between them. This CDR3 reads CASSQVQGQGYGYTF. CDR3 nucleotides: TGCGCCAGCAGCCAAGTCCAAGGCCAGGGATATGGCTACACCTTC.

This chain connects TRBV6-1 to TRBJ2-7, with a weak D call TRBD1 (5 bases). This CDR3 has 14 residues. CDR1 is MNHNS and CDR2 is SASEGT in the germline V gene. With 3 bases removed from V and 0 bases from J, the gap between germline ends came to 9 bases. The DNA for the CDR3 is TGTGCCAGCAGTGAGACAGTGAGCTCCTACGAGCAGTACTTC. Residues: CASSETVSSYEQYF.

This sequence joins TRBV10-1 and TRBJ1-1; D ambiguous. The CDR3 consists of 13 residues. The V end lost 0 bases, the J end lost 1 base, and 3 bases lay between the germline ends. CDR1 and CDR2 from the germline V gene are WNHNN and SYGVQD (reference sequence). The DNA of the CDR3 is TGCGCCAGCAGTGAGTCCTGGAACACTGAAGCTTTCTTT. Translated: CASSESWNTEAFF.

The V and J genes are TRBV7-2 and TRBJ1-2; 7 nucleotides agree with TRBD1. The CDR3 is 16 amino acids. J lost 6 bases, V lost 1 base, and 11 bases had no gene match. Per the germline V gene, CDR1 is SGHTA and CDR2 is FQGNSA. The CDR3 sequence is CASSLDPIRGQHGYTF. CDR3 nucleotides: TGTGCCAGCAGCTTAGACCCGATTCGGGGACAGCATGGCTACACCTTC. Using reference TRBV7-2 and TRBJ1-2 for the parts outside the CDR3, the full variable domain is GAGVSQSPSNKVTEKGKDVELRCDPISGHTALYWYRQSLGQGLEFLIYFQGNSAPDKSGLPSDRFSAERTGGSVSTLTIQRTQQEDSAVYLCASSLDPIRGQHGYTFGSGTRLTVV.

This clone was found a few times. The chain has TRBV29-1 and TRBJ1-1; maybe TRBD1 (6 bases). The CDR3 is 15 residues long. V was clipped by 7 bases and J by 0 bases, with 18 bases between them. Per the germline V gene, CDR1 is SQVTM and CDR2 is ANQGSEA. CDR3 DNA sequence: TGCAGCGGGGGGGTGAGGCAGGGGATGAACACTGAAGCTTTCTTT. It yields the protein CSGGVRQGMNTEAFF.

This clone was recorded once. This rearrangement joins TRBV7-2 to TRBJ1-2; 8 bases align to TRBD1. The CDR3 is 14 residues long. Germline assignment: CDR1 SGHTA and CDR2 FQGNSA. The junction had 4 bases not matched to a gene; V was cut back by 3 bases and J by 4 bases. CDR3 sequence: CASSLGQASYGYTF. The CDR3 nucleotides read TGTGCCAGCAGCTTGGGACAGGCAAGCTATGGCTACACCTTC. Filled out from reference TRBV7-2 and TRBJ1-2, the complete variable domain reads GAGVSQSPSNKVTEKGKDVELRCDPISGHTALYWYRQSLGQGLEFLIYFQGNSAPDKSGLPSDRFSAERTGGSVSTLTIQRTQQEDSAVYLCASSLGQASYGYTFGSGTRLTVV.

This clone was seen a single time. The J gene is TRBJ1-1, the V gene TRBV7-9, with D unresolved. The V and J ends lost 5 bases and 6 bases respectively, with 13 bases between them. CDR1 is SEHNR and CDR2 is FQNEAQ in the germline V gene (reference sequence). The CDR3 has 13 amino acids. The CDR3 region is CASSPLGVAEAFF. The DNA of the CDR3 is TGTGCCAGCAGCCCGTTGGGAGTAGCTGAAGCTTTCTTT.

V gene TRBV19 combines with J gene TRBJ2-1, with no clear D. The CDR3 runs 14 residues. Germline CDR1 LNHDA, CDR2 SQIVND (reference sequence). With 3 bases removed from V and 5 bases from J, the gap between germline ends came to 11 bases. The DNA for the CDR3 is TGTGCCAGTAGTATTCGAAGTGCGAACAATGAGCAGTTCTTC. Translation gives CASSIRSANNEQFF.

CDR3 region: CASSIGTSGGVTYNEQFF. CDR3 DNA: TGTGCCAGCAGCATCGGGACTAGCGGGGGGGTTACCTACAATGAGCAGTTCTTC. The genes are TRBV7-6 and TRBJ2-1, with TRBD2 matching 16 bases. The CDR3 totals 18 residues. Germline V gene lookup returns CDR1 SGHVS and CDR2 FNYEAQ. The trim removed 5 bases at V and 2 bases at J, leaving 6 bases unmatched.

The chain recombines TRBV11-2 with TRBJ2-7; the match to TRBD2 covers 11 bases. V was pared by 5 bases and J by 3 bases, with 15 bases of the junction left unmatched. CDR1 and CDR2 from the germline V gene are SGHAT and FQNNGV. The CDR3 is 18 residues long. DNA for the CDR3: TGTGCCAGCAGCCCAATAAGTAGAGCTAGCGGGGGGATCTACGAGCAGTACTTC. As protein: CASSPISRASGGIYEQYF.

The J gene is TRBJ1-1, the V gene TRBV7-9; D possibly corresponds to TRBD1 (6 bases). Germline CDR1 SEHNR, CDR2 FQNEAQ (reference sequence). This CDR3 region has 15 residues. V lost 3 bases to trimming and J lost 2 bases, with 13 bases between them. CDR3 nucleotides: TGTGCCAGCAGCTTCCCCCAGGGGTCTAACACTGAAGCTTTCTTT. Encoded protein: CASSFPQGSNTEAFF.

The chain has TRBV5-1 and TRBJ1-1; D may be TRBD1 (5 bases). CDR3 length equals 14 residues. Germline CDR1 reads SGHRS; CDR2 reads YFSETQ. Deletions cut 6 bases from V and 1 base from J, with 13 bases between. The CDR3 protein is CASKYRPANTEAFF. The CDR3 nucleotides are TGCGCCAGCAAGTACAGGCCAGCGAACACTGAAGCTTTCTTT.

V is TRBV29-1 and J is TRBJ2-5; D might be TRBD1 or TRBD2, each matching 6 bases. V lost 4 bases to trimming and J lost 4 bases, with 16 bases between them. The CDR3 extends over 14 amino acids. The germline V gene encodes CDR1 SQVTM and CDR2 ANQGSEA. CDR3 residues: CSVGGGQGLETQYF. For the CDR3, the DNA is TGCAGCGTTGGAGGGGGGCAGGGCTTAGAGACCCAGTACTTC.

The chain uses TRBV30 and TRBJ1-4; 7 nucleotides match TRBD1. Germline CDR1 and CDR2: GTSNPN and SVGIG (reference sequence). The CDR3 runs to 14 residues. V dropped 1 base and J dropped 8; count of bases not matched to a gene: 7. In nucleotides, the CDR3 is TGTGCCTGGAGTGGGGGGACAGCCACGGAAAAACTGTTTTTT. Amino acid sequence: CAWSGGTATEKLFF. Based on the CDR3 plus reference TRBV30 and TRBJ1-4, the full variable domain is SQTIHQWPATLVQPVGSPLSLECTVEGTSNPNLYWYRQAAGRGLQLLFYSVGIGQISSEVPQNLSASRPQDRQFILSSKKLLLSDSGFYLCAWSGGTATEKLFFGSGTQLSVL.

The chain employs TRBV7-9 and TRBJ2-7; a weak D match, TRBD1 (5 bases). Germline V CDR1 and CDR2: SEHNR, FQNEAQ (reference sequence). Trimming stripped 1 base from V and 2 bases from J, with 18 bases between. The CDR3 consists of 17 residues. CDR3 sequence reads: CASSLVYEGAAAYEQYF. The CDR3 coding sequence is TGTGCCAGCAGCTTAGTATACGAAGGGGCAGCCGCCTACGAGCAGTACTTC.

The chain has TRBV6-1 and TRBJ2-7, with TRBD2 identical over 7 bases. Trimming removed 6 bases from V and 2 bases from J; junction bases left unmatched: 7. CDR1 MNHNS and CDR2 SASEGT come from the germline V gene. The CDR3 loop spans 14 amino acids. The CDR3 spells CASSPERGPYEQYF. The CDR3 region has the DNA TGTGCCAGCAGCCCAGAGCGGGGCCCCTACGAGCAGTACTTC.

This clone was detected only once. The V and J genes are TRBV5-6 and TRBJ1-1; 12 nucleotides agree with TRBD1. V lost 2 bases to trimming and J lost 5 bases; unmatched junction nucleotides: 10. The CDR3 totals 17 residues. CDR1 SGHDT and CDR2 YYEEEE come from the germline V gene. The CDR3 sequence: CASSLPGQGAGWTEAFF. The DNA for the CDR3 is TGTGCCAGCAGCTTACCGGGACAGGGGGCGGGTTGGACTGAAGCTTTCTTT.

The chain is built from TRBV19 and TRBJ1-5, with TRBD1 identical over 8 bases. The CDR3 extends over 17 amino acids. J was trimmed by 1 base and V by 2 bases; bases with no gene match: 7. CDR1 is LNHDA, CDR2 SQIVND, per germline (reference sequence). CDR3 sequence: CASSIPLNRGSNQPQHF. The CDR3 DNA reads TGTGCCAGTAGTATACCCCTGAACAGGGGGAGCAATCAGCCCCAGCATTTT.

The chain employs TRBV4-1 and TRBJ1-4; D ambiguous. CDR1 is MGHRA and CDR2 is YSYEKL in the germline V gene. The CDR3 runs to 13 residues. V was shortened by 1 base and J by 8 bases, with 8 bases between the two germline ends. The CDR3 spells CASSQVTGEKLFF. The CDR3 coding sequence is TGCGCCAGCAGCCAAGTGACCGGGGAAAAACTGTTTTTT.

The J gene is TRBJ1-5, the V gene TRBV5-8; 7 bases line up with TRBD1. J was trimmed by 1 base and V by 0 bases; bases with no gene match: 13. The CDR3 is 19 residues long. The V gene's germline CDR1 is SGHTS and CDR2 YDEGEE. This CDR3 reads CASSLAFGQVWVSNQPQHF. CDR3 sequence (DNA): TGTGCCAGCAGCTTGGCCTTTGGACAGGTCTGGGTGAGCAATCAGCCCCAGCATTTT.

V and J are TRBV9 and TRBJ1-6; D is possibly TRBD1 (5 bases). The length of the CDR3 is 15 residues. Germline assignment: CDR1 SGDLS and CDR2 YYNGEE. V was trimmed by 0 bases and J by 10 bases, leaving 14 bases between them. The CDR3 is CASSVAAARDSPLHF. The CDR3 coding sequence is TGTGCCAGCAGCGTAGCGGCCGCTAGGGACTCACCCCTCCACTTT. Together with reference TRBV9 and TRBJ1-6, the CDR3 gives the full variable domain: DSGVTQTPKHLITATGQRVTLRCSPRSGDLSVYWYQQSLDQGLQFLIQYYNGEERAKGNILERFSAQQFPDLHSELNLSSLELGDSALYFCASSVAAARDSPLHFGNGTRLTVT.

The V call is TRBV7-2, the J call TRBJ2-5, with a weak D call TRBD2 (5 bases). The CDR3 extends over 13 amino acids. V was cut by 3 bases and J by 5 bases, with 10 bases left in between. Looked up from germline, CDR1 is SGHTA and CDR2 is FQGNSA. CDR3 amino acids: CASSFSVGETQYF. CDR3 in DNA: TGTGCCAGCAGCTTTAGCGTAGGGGAGACCCAGTACTTC.

This clone occurred a few times. This rearrangement joins TRBV6-6 to TRBJ1-1; D not certain. V was trimmed by 6 bases and J by 0 bases, leaving 8 bases between them. The germline V gene has CDR1 MNHNY and CDR2 SVGAGI (reference sequence). The CDR3 is 13 residues long. Here the CDR3 reads CASRTLVNTEAFF. In DNA form, the CDR3 reads TGTGCCAGCAGGACCCTAGTGAACACTGAAGCTTTCTTT.

V is TRBV18 and J is TRBJ1-5, with 7 bases matching TRBD1. CDR1 KGHSH and CDR2 LQKENI come from the germline V gene. The CDR3 totals 15 residues. V gave up 0 bases and J gave up 7 bases; unmatched junction bases: 6. CDR3 loop: CASSPPGQGEQPQHF. CDR3 DNA: TGTGCCAGCTCACCACCGGGTCAGGGGGAGCAGCCCCAGCATTTT.

The chain links TRBV5-8 to TRBJ2-2; the D gene could be TRBD1 or TRBD2 (5 bases each). Deletions cut 4 bases from V and 4 bases from J, with 17 bases between. There are 16 residues in the CDR3. The germline V gene encodes CDR1 SGHTS and CDR2 YDEGEE. CDR3 sequence: CASSPGTYYSTGELFF. The CDR3 nucleotides read TGTGCCAGCAGCCCCGGGACCTACTACAGCACCGGGGAGCTGTTTTTT. Based on the CDR3 plus reference TRBV5-8 and TRBJ2-2, the full variable domain is EAGVTQSPTHLIKTRGQQATLRCSPISGHTSVYWYQQALGLGLQFLLWYDEGEERNRGNFPPRFSGRQFPNYSSELNVNALELEDSALYLCASSPGTYYSTGELFFGEGSRLTVL.

The chain carries TRBV6-6 and TRBJ1-6; D call uncertain. The CDR3 totals 15 residues. Germline CDR1 and CDR2: MNHNY and SVGAGI (reference sequence). V was clipped by 6 bases and J by 7 bases, with 16 bases between them. In DNA form, the CDR3 reads TGTGCCAGCAGCCTTTCCTCCTTAGCAAATTCACCCCTCCACTTT. It yields the protein CASSLSSLANSPLHF.